Included here is one T cell receptor (beta chain) sequence, with context. Other DNA sequences in this sample translate to the same CDR3. The record originates from a study of shared clonotypes between healthy human individuals. Study at large: A donor's plate count was three for CD4 naive and three for CD4 memory; CD8 naive had two and CD8 memory one.

The input for sorted-subset replicate PCRs was 200 to 250 ng DNA, some 28,000 T cell genomes. Repertoires were generated with immunoSEQ multiplex PCR, while TCRdb's copy carries only in-frame clones and drops some. The table includes some 2,000,000 clones, 95% detected once. CDR1 is SGDLS, CDR2 YYNGEE, per germline. With V trimmed by 0 bases and J by 0 bases, 3 bases remained unmatched. CDR3 size: 16 residues. Sequencing was carried out using naive CD4+ T cells sorted from blood. The sample's subset: CD45RA+ positively selected. The receptor comes from a man between 18 and 35 years old in good health. V is TRBV9 and J is TRBJ2-1, with 7 nucleotides matching TRBD2. The CDR3: CASSVDGGSSYNEQFF. As DNA, the CDR3 is TGTGCCAGCAGCGTAGACGGCGGGAGCTCCTACAATGAGCAGTTCTTC.